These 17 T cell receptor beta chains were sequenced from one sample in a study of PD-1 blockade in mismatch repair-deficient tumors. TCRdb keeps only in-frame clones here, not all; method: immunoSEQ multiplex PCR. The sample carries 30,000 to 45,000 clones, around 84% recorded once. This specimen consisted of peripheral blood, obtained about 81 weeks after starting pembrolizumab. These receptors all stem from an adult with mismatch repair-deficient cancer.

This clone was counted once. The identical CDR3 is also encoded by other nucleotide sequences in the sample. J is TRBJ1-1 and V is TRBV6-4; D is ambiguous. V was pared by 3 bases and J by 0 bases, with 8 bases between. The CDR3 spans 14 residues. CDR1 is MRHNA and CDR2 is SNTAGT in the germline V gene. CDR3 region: CASSENGMNTEAFF. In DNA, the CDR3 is TGTGCCAGCAGTGAAAATGGTATGAACACTGAAGCTTTCTTT.

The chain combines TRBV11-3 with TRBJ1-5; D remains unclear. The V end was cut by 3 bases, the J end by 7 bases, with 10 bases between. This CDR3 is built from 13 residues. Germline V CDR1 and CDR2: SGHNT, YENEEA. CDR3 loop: CASSLEGAQPQHF. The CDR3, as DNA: TGTGCCAGCAGCTTGGAAGGAGCACAGCCCCAGCATTTT.

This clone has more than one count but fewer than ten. Written as DNA, the CDR3 is TGTGCCCTTTCTGGGCAGCGGCAAGAGACCCAGTACTTC. Its translation is CALSGQRQETQYF. V usage is TRBV30 and J usage is TRBJ2-5, with D maybe TRBD2 (5 bases). The CDR3 is made up of 13 amino acids. Germline-derived CDR1 and CDR2 are GTSNPN and SVGIG (reference sequence). Trimming removed 8 bases at V and 2 bases at J, with 15 bases between.

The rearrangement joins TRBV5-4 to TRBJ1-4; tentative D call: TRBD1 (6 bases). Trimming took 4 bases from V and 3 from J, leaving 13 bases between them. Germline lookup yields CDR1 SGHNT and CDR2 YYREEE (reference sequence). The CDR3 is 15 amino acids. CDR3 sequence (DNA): TGTGCCAGCAGCGCCAGGGGAGCTGCTAATGAAAAACTGTTTTTT. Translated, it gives CASSARGAANEKLFF.

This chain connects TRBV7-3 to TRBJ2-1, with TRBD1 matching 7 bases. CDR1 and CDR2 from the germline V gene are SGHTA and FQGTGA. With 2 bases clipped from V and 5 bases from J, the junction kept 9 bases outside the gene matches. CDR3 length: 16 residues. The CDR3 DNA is TGTGCCAGCAGCTTAGGGGCAACAGGGGTACACAATGAGCAGTTCTTC. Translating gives CASSLGATGVHNEQFF.

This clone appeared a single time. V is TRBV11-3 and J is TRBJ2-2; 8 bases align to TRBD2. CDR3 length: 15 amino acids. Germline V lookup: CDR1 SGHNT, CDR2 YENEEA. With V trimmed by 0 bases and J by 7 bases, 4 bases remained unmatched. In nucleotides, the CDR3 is TGTGCCAGCAGCTTAGACGGGAGGGCCCTCGGGGAGCTGTTTTTT. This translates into CASSLDGRALGELFF.

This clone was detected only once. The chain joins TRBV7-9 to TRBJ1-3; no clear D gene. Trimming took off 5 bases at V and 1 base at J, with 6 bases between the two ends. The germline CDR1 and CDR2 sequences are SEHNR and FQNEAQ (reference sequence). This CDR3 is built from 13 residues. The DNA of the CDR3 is TGTGCCAGCAGCCTCAGATCTGGAAACACCATATATTTT. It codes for CASSLRSGNTIYF.

The CDR3 sequence: CATSSAGRRINYGYTF. Written as DNA, the CDR3 is TGTGCCACCAGCAGCGCGGGTAGACGTATTAACTATGGCTACACCTTC. The chain has TRBV15 and TRBJ1-2; D unresolved. Germline CDR1 and CDR2: LNHNV and YYDKDF (reference sequence). The length of the CDR3 is 16 residues. Trimming shortened V by 3 bases and J by 1 base, and 15 bases separated the two germline ends.

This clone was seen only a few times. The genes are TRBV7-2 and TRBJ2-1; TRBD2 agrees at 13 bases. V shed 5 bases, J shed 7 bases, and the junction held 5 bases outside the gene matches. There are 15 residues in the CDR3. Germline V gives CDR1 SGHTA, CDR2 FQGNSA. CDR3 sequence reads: CASSLTSGRANEQFF. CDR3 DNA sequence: TGTGCCAGCAGCCTCACTAGCGGGAGGGCTAATGAGCAGTTCTTC.

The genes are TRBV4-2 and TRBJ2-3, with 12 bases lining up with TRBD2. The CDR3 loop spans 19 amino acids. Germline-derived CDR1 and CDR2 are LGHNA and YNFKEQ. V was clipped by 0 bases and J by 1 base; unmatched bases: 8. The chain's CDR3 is CASSQEFGRLAGGTDTQYF. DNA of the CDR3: TGTGCCAGCAGCCAAGAATTCGGCCGACTAGCGGGAGGCACAGATACGCAGTATTTT.

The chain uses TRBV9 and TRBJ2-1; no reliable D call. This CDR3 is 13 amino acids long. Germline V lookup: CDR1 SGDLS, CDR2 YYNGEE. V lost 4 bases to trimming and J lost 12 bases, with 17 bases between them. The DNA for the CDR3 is TGTGCCAGCAGCCCCGATACGACCTCGGGGCAGTTCTTC. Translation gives CASSPDTTSGQFF.

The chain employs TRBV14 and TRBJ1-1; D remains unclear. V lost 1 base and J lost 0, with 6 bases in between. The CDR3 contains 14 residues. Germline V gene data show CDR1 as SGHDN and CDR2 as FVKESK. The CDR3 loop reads CASSQGSMNTEAFF. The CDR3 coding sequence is TGTGCCAGCAGCCAAGGTTCCATGAACACTGAAGCTTTCTTT.

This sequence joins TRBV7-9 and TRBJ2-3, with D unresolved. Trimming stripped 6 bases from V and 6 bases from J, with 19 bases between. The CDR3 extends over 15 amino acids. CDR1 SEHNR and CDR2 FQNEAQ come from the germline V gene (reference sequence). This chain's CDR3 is CASRNRVDPSDTQYF. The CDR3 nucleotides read TGTGCCAGCAGAAATCGGGTGGACCCCTCCGATACGCAGTATTTT.

The CDR3 bases are TGTGCCAGCAGGACAGACACCAATGAGCAGTTCTTC. This sequence encodes CASRTDTNEQFF. The rearrangement joins TRBV11-3 to TRBJ2-1; D might be TRBD1 (5 bases). Trimming left V 6 bases short and J 6 bases short, with 9 bases between. Germline CDR1 SGHNT, CDR2 YENEEA. CDR3 length: 12 residues.

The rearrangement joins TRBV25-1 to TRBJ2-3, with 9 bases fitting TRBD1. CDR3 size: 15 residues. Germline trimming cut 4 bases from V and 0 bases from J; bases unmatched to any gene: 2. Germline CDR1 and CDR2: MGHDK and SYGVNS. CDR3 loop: CASSVGTGSTDTQYF. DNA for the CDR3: TGTGCCAGCAGTGTTGGGACAGGGAGCACAGATACGCAGTATTTT. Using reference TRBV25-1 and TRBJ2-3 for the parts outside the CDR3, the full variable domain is EADIYQTPRYLVIGTGKKITLECSQTMGHDKMYWYQQDPGMELHLIHYSYGVNSTEKGDLSSESTVSRIRTEHFPLTLESARPSHTSQYLCASSVGTGSTDTQYFGPGTRLTVL.

The CDR3 bases are TGTGCCAGCAGCCAATCGACAGGGGACCAGCCCCAGCATTTT. This codes for CASSQSTGDQPQHF. The chain links TRBV7-9 to TRBJ1-5, with TRBD1 matching over 8 bases. The junction had 7 bases not matched to a gene; V was cut back by 5 bases and J by 7 bases. This CDR3 has 14 amino acids. Germline assignment: CDR1 SEHNR and CDR2 FQNEAQ (reference sequence).

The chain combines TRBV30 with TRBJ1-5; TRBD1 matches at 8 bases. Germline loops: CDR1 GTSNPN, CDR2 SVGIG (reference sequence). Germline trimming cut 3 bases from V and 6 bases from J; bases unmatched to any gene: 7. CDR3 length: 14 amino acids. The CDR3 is CAWSGQGVGQPQHF. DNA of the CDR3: TGTGCCTGGAGCGGACAGGGAGTGGGTCAGCCCCAGCATTTT.